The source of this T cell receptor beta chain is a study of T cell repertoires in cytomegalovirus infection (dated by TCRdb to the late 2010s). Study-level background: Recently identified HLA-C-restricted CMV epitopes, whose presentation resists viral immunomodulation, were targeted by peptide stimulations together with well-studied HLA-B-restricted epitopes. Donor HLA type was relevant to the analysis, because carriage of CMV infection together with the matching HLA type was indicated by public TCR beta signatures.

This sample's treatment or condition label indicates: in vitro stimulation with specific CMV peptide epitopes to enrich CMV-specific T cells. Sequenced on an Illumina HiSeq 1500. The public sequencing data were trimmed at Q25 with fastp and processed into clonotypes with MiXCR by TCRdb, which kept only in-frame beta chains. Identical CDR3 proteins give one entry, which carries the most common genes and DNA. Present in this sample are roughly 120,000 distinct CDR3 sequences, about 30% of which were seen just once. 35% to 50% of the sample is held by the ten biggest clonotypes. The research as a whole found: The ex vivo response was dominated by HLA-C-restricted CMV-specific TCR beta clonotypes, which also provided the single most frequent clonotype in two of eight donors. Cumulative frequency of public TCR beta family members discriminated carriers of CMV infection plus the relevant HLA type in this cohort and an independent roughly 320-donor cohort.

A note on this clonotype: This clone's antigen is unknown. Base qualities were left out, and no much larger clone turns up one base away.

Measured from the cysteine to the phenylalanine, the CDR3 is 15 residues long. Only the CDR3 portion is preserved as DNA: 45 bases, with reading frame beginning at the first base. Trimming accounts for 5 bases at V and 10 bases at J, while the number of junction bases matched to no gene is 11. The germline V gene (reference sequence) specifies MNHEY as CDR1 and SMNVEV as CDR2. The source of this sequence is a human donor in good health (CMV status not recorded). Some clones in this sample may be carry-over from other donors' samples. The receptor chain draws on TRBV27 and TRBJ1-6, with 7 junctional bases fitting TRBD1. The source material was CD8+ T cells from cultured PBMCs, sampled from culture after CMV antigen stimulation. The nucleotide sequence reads TGTGCCAGCAGTCCGAGGGACAGAGAAATCTCACCCCTCCACTTT. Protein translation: CASSPRDREISPLHF.